The clone carrying this TCR beta chain was seen once. The data are from a study of patients and donors after allogeneic stem cell transplantation. V was shortened by 6 bases and J by 4 bases, with 14 bases between the two germline ends. The CDR3 covers 14 residues. Per the germline V gene, CDR1 is SGHTS and CDR2 is YDEGEE. Via MiXCR, TCRdb re-called the RT-PCR reads, giving one row per CDR3 protein. The sample records approximately 150,000 distinct CDR3 sequences, 24% being singletons. The chain joins TRBV5-8 to TRBJ2-1; D is perhaps TRBD1 (6 bases). This clonotype was obtained from a human donor who was either an allogeneic HSCT recipient or a stem cell or donor lymphocyte infusion donor (not recorded which). It is not recorded whose cells these are; they may come from a transplant donor. The sequenced sample consisted of blood, either unsorted or a sorted T cell fraction (not recorded which). Here the CDR3 DNA reads TGTGCCAGCACCACCCTGGACAGATACAATGAGCAGTTCTTC. Its translation is CASTTLDRYNEQFF.